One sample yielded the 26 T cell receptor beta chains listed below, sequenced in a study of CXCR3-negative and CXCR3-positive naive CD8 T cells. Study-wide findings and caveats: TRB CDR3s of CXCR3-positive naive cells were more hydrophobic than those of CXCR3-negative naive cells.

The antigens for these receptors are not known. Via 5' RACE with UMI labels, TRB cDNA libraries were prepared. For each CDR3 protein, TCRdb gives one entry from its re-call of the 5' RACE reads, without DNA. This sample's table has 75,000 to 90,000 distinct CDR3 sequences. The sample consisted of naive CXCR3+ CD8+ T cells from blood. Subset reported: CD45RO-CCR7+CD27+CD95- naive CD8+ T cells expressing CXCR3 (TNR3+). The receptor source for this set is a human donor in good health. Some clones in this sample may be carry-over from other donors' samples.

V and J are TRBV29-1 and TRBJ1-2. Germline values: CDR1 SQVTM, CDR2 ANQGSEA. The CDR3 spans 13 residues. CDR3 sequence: CSVEEGANYGYTF.

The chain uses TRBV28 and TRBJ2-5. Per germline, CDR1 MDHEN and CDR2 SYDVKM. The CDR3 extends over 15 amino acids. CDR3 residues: CASSPSRYLQETQYF. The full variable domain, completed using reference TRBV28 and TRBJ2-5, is DVKVTQSSRYLVKRTGEKVFLECVQDMDHENMFWYRQDPGLGLRLIYFSYDVKMKEKGDIPEGYSVSREKKERFSLILESASTNQTSMYLCASSPSRYLQETQYFGPGTRLLVL.

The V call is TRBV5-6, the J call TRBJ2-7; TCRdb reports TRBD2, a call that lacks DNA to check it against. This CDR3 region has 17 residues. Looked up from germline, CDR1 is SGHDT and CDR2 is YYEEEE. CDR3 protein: CASSWGLAGGKAYEQYF. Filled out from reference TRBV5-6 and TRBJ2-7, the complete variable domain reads DAGVTQSPTHLIKTRGQQVTLRCSPKSGHDTVSWYQQALGQGPQFIFQYYEEEERQRGNFPDRFSGHQFPNYSSELNVNALLLGDSALYLCASSWGLAGGKAYEQYFGPGTRLTVT.

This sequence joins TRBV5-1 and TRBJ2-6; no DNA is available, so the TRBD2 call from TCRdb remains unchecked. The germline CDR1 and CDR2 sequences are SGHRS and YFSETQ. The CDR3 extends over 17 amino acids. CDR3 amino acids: CASHRAGSLSGANVLTF.

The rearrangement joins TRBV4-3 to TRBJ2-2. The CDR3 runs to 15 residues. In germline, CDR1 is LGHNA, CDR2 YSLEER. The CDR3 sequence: CASSQDRRTTGELFF.

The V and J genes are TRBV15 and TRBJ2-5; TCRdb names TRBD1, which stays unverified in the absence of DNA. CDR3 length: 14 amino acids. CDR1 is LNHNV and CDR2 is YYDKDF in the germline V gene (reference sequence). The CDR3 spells CATSYAGTSETQYF.

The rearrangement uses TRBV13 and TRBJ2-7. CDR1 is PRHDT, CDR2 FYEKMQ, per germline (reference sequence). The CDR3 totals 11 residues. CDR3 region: CASSLGFEQYF.

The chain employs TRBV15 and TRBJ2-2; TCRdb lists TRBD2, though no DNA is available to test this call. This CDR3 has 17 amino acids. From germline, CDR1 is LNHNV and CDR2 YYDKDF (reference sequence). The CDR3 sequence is CATSRDRLAEDTGELFF.

The CDR3 reads CASSELGLAGGADTQYF. The chain has TRBV6-1 and TRBJ2-3; TCRdb returns TRBD2, unconfirmable since there is no DNA. The CDR3 spans 17 residues. Germline V gene sequence: CDR1 MNHNS, CDR2 SASEGT.

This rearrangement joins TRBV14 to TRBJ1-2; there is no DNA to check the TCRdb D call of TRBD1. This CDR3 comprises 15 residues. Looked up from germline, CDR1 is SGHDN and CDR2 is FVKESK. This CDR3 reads CASSQEDRGLYGYTF.

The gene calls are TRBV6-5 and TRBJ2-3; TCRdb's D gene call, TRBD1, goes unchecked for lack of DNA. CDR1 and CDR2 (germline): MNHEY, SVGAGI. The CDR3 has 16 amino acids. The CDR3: CASSYQRGPAGDTQYF.

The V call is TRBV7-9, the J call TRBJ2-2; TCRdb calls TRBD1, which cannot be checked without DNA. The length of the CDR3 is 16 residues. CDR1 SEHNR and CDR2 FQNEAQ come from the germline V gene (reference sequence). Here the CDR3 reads CASSLAPPGDTGELFF. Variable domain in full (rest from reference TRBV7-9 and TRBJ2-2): DTGVSQNPRHKITKRGQNVTFRCDPISEHNRLYWYRQTLGQGPEFLTYFQNEAQLEKSRLLSDRFSAERPKGSFSTLEIQRTEQGDSAMYLCASSLAPPGDTGELFFGEGSRLTVL.

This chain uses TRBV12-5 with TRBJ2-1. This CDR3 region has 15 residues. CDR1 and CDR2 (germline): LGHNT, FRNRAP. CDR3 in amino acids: CASGTTPLSYNEQFF.

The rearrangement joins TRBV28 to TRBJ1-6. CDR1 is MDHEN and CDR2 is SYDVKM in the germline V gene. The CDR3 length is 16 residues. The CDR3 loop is CASSSGRSSYNSPLHF.

This chain's CDR3 is CASALGTGLETQYF. The chain is built from TRBV28 and TRBJ2-5; TCRdb's D call, TRBD1, is unchecked because there is no DNA. CDR3 length: 14 amino acids. Germline V gene data show CDR1 as MDHEN and CDR2 as SYDVKM. Full variable domain (missing parts from reference TRBV28 and TRBJ2-5): DVKVTQSSRYLVKRTGEKVFLECVQDMDHENMFWYRQDPGLGLRLIYFSYDVKMKEKGDIPEGYSVSREKKERFSLILESASTNQTSMYLCASALGTGLETQYFGPGTRLLVL.

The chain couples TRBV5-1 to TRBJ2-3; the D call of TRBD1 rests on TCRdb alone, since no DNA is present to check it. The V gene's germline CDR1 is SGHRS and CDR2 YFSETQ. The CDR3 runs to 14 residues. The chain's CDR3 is CASSLGQGRDTQYF.

The CDR3 sequence: CASIGSNYGYTF. V and J are TRBV2 and TRBJ1-2. This CDR3 is 12 amino acids long. Germline values: CDR1 SNHLY, CDR2 FYNNEI.

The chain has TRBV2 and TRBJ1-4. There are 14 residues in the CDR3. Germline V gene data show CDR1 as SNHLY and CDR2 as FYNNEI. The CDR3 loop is CASRRRGINEKLFF.

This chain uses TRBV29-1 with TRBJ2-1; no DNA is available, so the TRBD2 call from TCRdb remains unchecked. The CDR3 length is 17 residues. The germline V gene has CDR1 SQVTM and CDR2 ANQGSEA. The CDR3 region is CSVEASGRAWSYNEQFF.

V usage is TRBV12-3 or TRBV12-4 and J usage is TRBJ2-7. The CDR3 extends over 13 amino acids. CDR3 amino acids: CASSLAQSYEQYF.

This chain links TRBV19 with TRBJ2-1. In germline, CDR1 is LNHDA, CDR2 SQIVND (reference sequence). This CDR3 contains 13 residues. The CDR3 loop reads CASSITGYNEQFF. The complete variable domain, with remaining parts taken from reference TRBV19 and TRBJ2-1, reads DGGITQSPKYLFRKEGQNVTLSCEQNLNHDAMYWYRQDPGQGLRLIYYSQIVNDFQKGDIAEGYSVSREKKESFPLTVTSAQKNPTAFYLCASSITGYNEQFFGPGTRLTVL.

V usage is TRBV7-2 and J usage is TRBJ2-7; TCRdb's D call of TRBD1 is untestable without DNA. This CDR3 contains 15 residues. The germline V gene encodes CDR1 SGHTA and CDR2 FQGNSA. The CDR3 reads CASSRRDRELNEQYF.

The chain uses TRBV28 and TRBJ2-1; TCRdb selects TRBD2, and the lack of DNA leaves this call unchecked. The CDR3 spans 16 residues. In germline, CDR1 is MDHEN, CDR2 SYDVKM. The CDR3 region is CASSFRWTSANNEQFF.

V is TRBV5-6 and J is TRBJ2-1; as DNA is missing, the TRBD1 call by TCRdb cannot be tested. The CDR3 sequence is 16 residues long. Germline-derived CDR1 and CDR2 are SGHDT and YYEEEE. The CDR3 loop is CASSLLRGQGIYEQFF.

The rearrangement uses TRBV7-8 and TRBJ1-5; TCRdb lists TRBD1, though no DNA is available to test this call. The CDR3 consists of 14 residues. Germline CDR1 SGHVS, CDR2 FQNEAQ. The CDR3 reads CASSFRQANQPQHF.

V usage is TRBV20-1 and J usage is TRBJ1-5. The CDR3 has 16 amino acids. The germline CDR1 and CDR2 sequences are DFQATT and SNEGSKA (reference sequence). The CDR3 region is CSARDSRPEGIEPQHF.